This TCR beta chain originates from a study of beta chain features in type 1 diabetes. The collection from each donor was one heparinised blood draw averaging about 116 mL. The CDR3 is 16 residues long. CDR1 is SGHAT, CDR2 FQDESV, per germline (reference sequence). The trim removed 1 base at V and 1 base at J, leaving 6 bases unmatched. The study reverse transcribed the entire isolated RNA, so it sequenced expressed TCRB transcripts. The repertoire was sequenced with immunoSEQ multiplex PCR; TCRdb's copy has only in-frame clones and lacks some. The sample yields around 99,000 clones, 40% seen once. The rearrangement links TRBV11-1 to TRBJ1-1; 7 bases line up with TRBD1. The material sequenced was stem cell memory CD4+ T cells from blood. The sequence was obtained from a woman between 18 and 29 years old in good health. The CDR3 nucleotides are TGTGCCAGCAGCTTAGAGTTGGCAGGGGGGAACACTGAAGCTTTCTTT. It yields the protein CASSLELAGGNTEAFF. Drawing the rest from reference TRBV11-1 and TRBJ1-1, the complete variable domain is EAEVAQSPRYKITEKSQAVAFWCDPISGHATLYWYRQILGQGPELLVQFQDESVVDDSQLPKDRFSAERLKGVDSTLKIQPAELGDSAMYLCASSLELAGGNTEAFFGQGTRLTVV.